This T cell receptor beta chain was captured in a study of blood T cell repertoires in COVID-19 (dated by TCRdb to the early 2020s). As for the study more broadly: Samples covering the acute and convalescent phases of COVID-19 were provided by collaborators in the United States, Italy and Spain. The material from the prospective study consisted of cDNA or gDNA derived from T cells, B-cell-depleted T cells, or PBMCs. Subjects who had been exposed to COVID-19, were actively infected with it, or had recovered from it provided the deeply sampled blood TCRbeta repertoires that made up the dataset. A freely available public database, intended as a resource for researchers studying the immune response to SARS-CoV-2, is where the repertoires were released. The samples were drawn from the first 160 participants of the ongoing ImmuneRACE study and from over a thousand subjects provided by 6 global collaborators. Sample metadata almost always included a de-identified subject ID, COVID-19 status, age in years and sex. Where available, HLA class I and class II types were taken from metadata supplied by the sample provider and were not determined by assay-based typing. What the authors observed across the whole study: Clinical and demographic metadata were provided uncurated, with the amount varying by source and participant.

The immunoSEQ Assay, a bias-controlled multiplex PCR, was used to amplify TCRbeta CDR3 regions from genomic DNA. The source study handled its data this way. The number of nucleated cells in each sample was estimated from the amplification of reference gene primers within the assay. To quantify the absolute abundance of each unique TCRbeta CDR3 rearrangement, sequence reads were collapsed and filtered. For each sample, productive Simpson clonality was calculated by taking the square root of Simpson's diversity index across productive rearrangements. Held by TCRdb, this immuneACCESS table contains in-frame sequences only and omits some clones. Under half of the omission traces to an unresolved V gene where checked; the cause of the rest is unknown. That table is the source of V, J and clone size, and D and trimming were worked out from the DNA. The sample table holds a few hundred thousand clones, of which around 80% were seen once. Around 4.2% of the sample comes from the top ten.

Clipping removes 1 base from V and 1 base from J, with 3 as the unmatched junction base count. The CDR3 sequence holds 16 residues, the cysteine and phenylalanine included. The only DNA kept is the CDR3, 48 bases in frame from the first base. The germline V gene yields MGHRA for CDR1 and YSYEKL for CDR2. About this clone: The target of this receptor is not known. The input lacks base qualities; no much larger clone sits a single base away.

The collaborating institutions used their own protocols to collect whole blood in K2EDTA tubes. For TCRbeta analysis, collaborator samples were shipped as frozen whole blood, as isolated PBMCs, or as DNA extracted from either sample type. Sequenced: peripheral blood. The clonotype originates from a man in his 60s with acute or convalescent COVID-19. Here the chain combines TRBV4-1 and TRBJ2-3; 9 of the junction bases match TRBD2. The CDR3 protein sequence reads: CASSQVASGGTDTQYF. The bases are TGCGCCAGCAGCCAAGTGGCTAGCGGGGGCACAGATACGCAGTATTTT.